This T cell receptor (beta chain) was retrieved from a study of blood T cell repertoires in COVID-19. Study-level information: Whether acute or convalescent, the COVID-19 samples came from the United States, Italy and Spain. PBMCs, B-cell-depleted T cells, or T cells were the source of the cDNA or gDNA that made up the material.

In the authors' methods: Estimation of nucleated cell counts relied on the amplification of reference gene primers. Some clones are missing from TCRdb's copy, which holds only in-frame ones; the method was immunoSEQ multiplex PCR. The D gene and trimming were derived from the DNA, and the V and J assignments and clone size from that table. The sample consists of approximately 74,000 clones, approximately 75% of them appearing once. The CDR3 runs 14 residues. The germline CDR1 and CDR2 sequences are SGHRS and YFSETQ. Trimming took off 6 bases at V and 0 bases at J, with 11 bases between the two ends. Sequenced: peripheral blood. The receptor was isolated from a human donor in a cohort sampled during active COVID-19. V and J are TRBV5-1 and TRBJ2-3, with D tentatively TRBD1 (6 bases). CDR3 loop: CASTQGTSTDTQYF. Written as DNA, the CDR3 is TGCGCCAGCACACAGGGTACTAGCACAGATACGCAGTATTTT.